This T cell receptor (beta chain) was sequenced for a study of identical twins. In its sample, this clonotype was seen a few times. Unique molecular identifiers were present on cDNA, and template switching added a universal primer site. Via MiXCR, TCRdb re-called the 5' RACE reads, giving one row per CDR3 protein. The sample consists of about 1.7 million distinct CDR3 sequences, around 29% of them appearing once. V was cut by 1 base and J by 8 bases, with 9 bases left in between. The CDR3 is 13 amino acids. In germline, CDR1 is MGHDK, CDR2 SYGVNS. The material sequenced was cord blood. The receptor comes from a newborn girl in good health. The V and J genes are TRBV25-1 and TRBJ2-1; TRBD2 is a possible D gene (7 bases). The CDR3 spells CASSESGGHEQFF. The DNA of the CDR3 is TGTGCCAGCAGTGAATCCGGGGGGCATGAGCAGTTCTTC.